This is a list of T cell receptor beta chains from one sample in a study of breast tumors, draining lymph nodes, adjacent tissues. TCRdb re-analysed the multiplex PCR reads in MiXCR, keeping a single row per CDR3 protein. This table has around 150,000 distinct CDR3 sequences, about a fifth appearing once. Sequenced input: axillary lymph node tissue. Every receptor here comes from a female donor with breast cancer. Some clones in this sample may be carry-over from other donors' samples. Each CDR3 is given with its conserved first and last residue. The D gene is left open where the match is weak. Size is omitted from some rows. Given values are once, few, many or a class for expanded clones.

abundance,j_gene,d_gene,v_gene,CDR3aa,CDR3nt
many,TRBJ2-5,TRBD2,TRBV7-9,CASSPGTSGSNQETQYF,TGTGCCAGCAGCCCCGGGACTAGCGGGAGTAACCAAGAGACCCAGTACTTC
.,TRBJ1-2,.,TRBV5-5,CASRTGRELTDYGYTF,TGTGCCAGCAGAACAGGACGGGAACTCACTGACTATGGCTACACCTTC
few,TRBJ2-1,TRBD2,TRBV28,CASSFSASGSYNEQFF,TGTGCCAGCAGTTTCTCGGCTAGCGGGTCATACAATGAGCAGTTCTTC
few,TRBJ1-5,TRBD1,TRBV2,CASGDRDSFQPQHF,TGTGCCAGCGGGGACAGGGACAGTTTTCAGCCCCAGCATTTT
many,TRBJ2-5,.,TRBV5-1,CASSFLPRETQYF,TGCGCCAGCAGCTTCCTACCGCGGGAGACCCAGTACTTC
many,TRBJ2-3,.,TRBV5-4,CASSLDGANTDTQYF,TGTGCCAGCAGCTTGGACGGGGCAAACACAGATACGCAGTATTTT
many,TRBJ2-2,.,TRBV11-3,CASSFDQTTYTGELFF,TGTGCCAGCAGCTTCGACCAGACTACTTACACCGGGGAGCTGTTTTTT
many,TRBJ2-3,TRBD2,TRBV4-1,CASSRDGGRGTDTQYF,TGCGCCAGCAGCCGGGATGGCGGGAGGGGCACAGATACGCAGTATTTT
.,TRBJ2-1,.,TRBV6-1,CASSPRRGTTYNEQFF,TGTGCCAGCAGTCCGCGACGGGGGACCACCTACAATGAGCAGTTCTTC
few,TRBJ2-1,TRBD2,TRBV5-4,CASSPAGLAGGHEQFF,TGTGCCAGCAGCCCGGCCGGACTAGCGGGAGGCCATGAGCAGTTCTTC
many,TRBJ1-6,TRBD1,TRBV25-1,CASSEDRNNSPLHF,TGTGCCAGCAGTGAGGACAGGAATAATTCACCCCTCCACTTT
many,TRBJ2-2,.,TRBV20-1,CSARSDSPGELFF,TGCAGTGCTAGGAGCGACAGCCCCGGGGAGCTGTTTTTT
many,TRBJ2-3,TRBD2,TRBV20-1,CSARVDLRTSGRAFLDTQYF,TGCAGTGCTAGAGTAGACCTACGGACTAGCGGGAGGGCATTTTTAGATACGCAGTATTTT
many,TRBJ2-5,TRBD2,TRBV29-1,CSVEGKSGGGPQETQYF,TGCAGCGTTGAAGGCAAATCGGGGGGGGGGCCCCAAGAGACCCAGTACTTC
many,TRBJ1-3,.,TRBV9,CASSAVAGNTIYF,TGTGCCAGCAGCGCGGTAGCTGGAAACACCATATATTTT
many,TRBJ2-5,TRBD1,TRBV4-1,CASSPRGDRGGETQYF,TGCGCCAGCAGCCCTCGGGGGGACAGGGGGGGCGAGACCCAGTACTTC
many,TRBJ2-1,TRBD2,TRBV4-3,CASSPASGRISSYNEQFF,TGCGCCAGCAGCCCGGCTAGCGGGAGGATTAGCTCCTACAATGAGCAGTTCTTC
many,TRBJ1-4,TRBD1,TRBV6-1,CASNRGQATNEKLFF,TGTGCCAGCAACAGAGGACAGGCAACTAATGAAAAACTGTTTTTT
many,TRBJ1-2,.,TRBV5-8,CASSLVRADGYTF,TGTGCCAGCAGCTTGGTCAGGGCTGATGGCTACACCTTC
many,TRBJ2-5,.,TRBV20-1,CSARDPALAFQETQYF,TGCAGTGCTAGAGACCCTGCCCTAGCGTTCCAAGAGACCCAGTACTTC
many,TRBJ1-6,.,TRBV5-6,CASSLRGAGNSPLHF,TGTGCCAGCAGCTTGAGGGGAGCGGGTAATTCACCCCTCCACTTT
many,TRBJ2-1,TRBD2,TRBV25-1,CASSWTSDANEQFF,TGTGCCAGCTCATGGACTAGCGATGCGAATGAGCAGTTCTTC
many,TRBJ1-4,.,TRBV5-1,CASSLAGTGEKLFF,TGCGCCAGCAGCTTGGCTGGGACCGGTGAAAAACTGTTTTTT
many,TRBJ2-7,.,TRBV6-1,CASREDSYEQYF,TGTGCCAGCAGAGAGGACTCCTACGAGCAGTACTTC
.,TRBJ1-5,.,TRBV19,CASSPRGRGNQPQHF,TGTGCCAGTAGTCCTCGGGGGAGGGGCAATCAGCCCCAGCATTTT
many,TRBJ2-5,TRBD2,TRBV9,CASSETSGRADETQYF,TGTGCCAGCAGCGAGACTAGCGGGAGGGCCGACGAGACCCAGTACTTC
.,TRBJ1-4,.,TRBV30,CAWTLPLSTNEKLFF,TGTGCCTGGACCCTTCCCCTCTCAACTAATGAAAAACTGTTTTTT
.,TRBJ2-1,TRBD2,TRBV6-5,CASSAMTSGFSYNEQFF,TGTGCCAGCAGTGCTATGACTAGCGGGTTCTCCTACAATGAGCAGTTCTTC
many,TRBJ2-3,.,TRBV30,CAWSKRGLDTQYF,TGTGCCTGGAGTAAAAGGGGTTTAGATACGCAGTATTTT
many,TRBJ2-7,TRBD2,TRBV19,CASSISPSGIYEQYF,TGTGCCAGTAGTATAAGTCCTAGCGGCATCTACGAGCAGTACTTC
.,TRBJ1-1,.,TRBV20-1,CSARALRGWTEAFF,TGCAGTGCTAGAGCCTTAAGGGGATGGACTGAAGCTTTCTTT
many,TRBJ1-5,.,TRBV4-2,CASSQGGGSNQPQHF,TGTGCCAGCAGCCAAGGAGGAGGGAGCAATCAGCCCCAGCATTTT